This T cell receptor beta chain was sequenced during a study of blood T cell repertoires in COVID-19. Background on the study: Some COVID-19 samples were acute and others convalescent; all came from the United States, Italy and Spain. Sample material is recorded as cDNA or gDNA derived from T cells, B-cell-depleted T cells, or PBMCs.

TCRdb's table, derived via immunoSEQ multiplex PCR, lists solely in-frame clones and lacks some. Counted here are around 300,000 clones, approximately 88% occurring once; the ten biggest clones make up 2% to 2.5%. This clone was detected only once. The sample was peripheral blood. The source is a man aged 50 to 59 with acute or convalescent COVID-19.

DNA of the CDR3: TGTGCCAGCTCATTCGGCAGGGGGAATGAGCAGTTCTTC. Amino acid sequence: CASSFGRGNEQFF. The chain uses TRBV18 and TRBJ2-1; 7 nucleotides agree with TRBD1. The CDR3 totals 13 residues. In germline, CDR1 is KGHSH, CDR2 LQKENI. Unmatched junction bases numbered 5, after V lost 5 bases and J lost 7 bases.